Each of the 26 T cell receptor beta chains below was sequenced from the same sample in a study of cytomegalovirus exposure and HLA in healthy donors. The PCR was carried out with 60 Vbeta primers and 13 Jbeta primers. Using immunoSEQ multiplex PCR, the repertoire was profiled, and TCRdb retains in-frame clones only, with some absent. This table has about 170,000 clones, under 80% appearing once. The sample was PBMCs. These receptors all come from a man aged 35 to 55 in good health and CMV-seronegative.

This clone was observed a single time. The chain couples TRBV2 to TRBJ2-5, with 8 bases identical to TRBD2. Unmatched junction bases numbered 8, after V lost 3 bases and J lost 5 bases. This CDR3 is built from 15 residues. Germline CDR1 is SNHLY and CDR2 is FYNNEI. CDR3 sequence (DNA): TGTGCCAGCAGTGAGGGCGGTAGCGGGGTTGAGACCCAGTACTTC. This encodes CASSEGGSGVETQYF.

The V gene is TRBV28, the J gene TRBJ2-3, with TRBD2 matching 11 bases. Trimming took 1 base from V and 4 from J; bases not matched to a gene: 4. This CDR3 has 16 amino acids. CDR1 is MDHEN, CDR2 SYDVKM, per germline. The CDR3 sequence: CASSLSVSGGADTQYF. Written as DNA, the CDR3 is TGTGCCAGCAGTTTATCGGTTAGCGGGGGGGCAGATACGCAGTATTTT.

The V gene is TRBV29-1, the J gene TRBJ2-3, with TRBD2 matching over 7 bases. Germline V CDR1 and CDR2: SQVTM, ANQGSEA. Germline trimming cut 7 bases from V and 2 bases from J; bases unmatched to any gene: 6. The CDR3 is 13 amino acids. The CDR3 protein is CSASAGTTDTQYF. The DNA for the CDR3 is TGCAGCGCTTCAGCGGGGACCACAGATACGCAGTATTTT.

The gene calls are TRBV4-2 and TRBJ2-1; 11 bases line up with TRBD2. The CDR3 is 15 residues long. With 3 bases clipped from V and 6 bases from J, the junction kept 4 bases outside the gene matches. Germline V gene sequence: CDR1 LGHNA, CDR2 YNFKEQ. Here the CDR3 reads CASSHSSGGANEQFF. CDR3 sequence (DNA): TGTGCCAGCAGCCACAGTAGCGGGGGGGCCAATGAGCAGTTCTTC.

V gene TRBV7-2 combines with J gene TRBJ2-1; 8 bases agree with TRBD2. CDR1 SGHTA and CDR2 FQGNSA come from the germline V gene. The V segment lost 2 bases and the J segment 3 bases; nucleotides outside the gene matches: 9. The CDR3 sequence is 17 residues long. DNA of the CDR3: TGTGCCAGCAGCTTAAGTTATCGAGCGGGAGTCTACAATGAGCAGTTCTTC. Its protein is CASSLSYRAGVYNEQFF.

This clone came up a few times. The chain recombines TRBV6-6 with TRBJ1-1; TRBD1 matches 7 bases. Trimming removed 2 bases from V and 7 bases from J; junction bases left unmatched: 4. Germline V gene data show CDR1 as MNHNY and CDR2 as SVGAGI (reference sequence). The CDR3 sequence is 13 residues long. The CDR3 DNA reads as TGTGCCAGCAGTTACGACAGGGTGGGTGAAGCTTTCTTT. This gives the protein CASSYDRVGEAFF.

J is TRBJ2-5 and V is TRBV7-9; TRBD1 agrees at 9 bases. Trimming at V came to 1 base and at J to 4 bases, leaving 4 bases not matched to a gene. The V gene's germline CDR1 is SEHNR and CDR2 FQNEAQ (reference sequence). This CDR3 has 15 amino acids. CDR3: CASSLGGGQGETQYF. The CDR3 nucleotides read TGTGCCAGCAGCTTAGGAGGGGGACAGGGAGAGACCCAGTACTTC.

The chain combines TRBV5-1 with TRBJ1-6; 7 nucleotides agree with TRBD1. Germline CDR1 is SGHRS and CDR2 is YFSETQ. V gave up 4 bases and J gave up 0 bases; unmatched junction bases: 7. CDR3 length: 17 amino acids. The CDR3 reads CASSRDSLSSYNSPLHF. CDR3 coding DNA: TGCGCCAGCAGCAGGGACAGCCTGAGCTCCTATAATTCACCCCTCCACTTT. Full variable domain (missing parts from reference TRBV5-1 and TRBJ1-6): KAGVTQTPRYLIKTRGQQVTLSCSPISGHRSVSWYQQTPGQGLQFLFEYFSETQRNKGNFPGRFSGRQFSNSRSEMNVSTLELGDSALYLCASSRDSLSSYNSPLHFGNGTRLTVT.

The rearrangement uses TRBV5-4 and TRBJ2-5; no firm D call. The CDR3 has 13 amino acids. V was clipped by 0 bases and J by 1 base, with 4 bases between them. Germline values: CDR1 SGHNT, CDR2 YYREEE (reference sequence). The CDR3 is CASSLDSQETQYF. The CDR3 DNA sequence: TGTGCCAGCAGCTTGGACAGCCAAGAGACCCAGTACTTC.

This clone was recorded a few times. The rearrangement uses TRBV27 and TRBJ2-7; 9 bases agree with TRBD1. The V gene end was trimmed by 7 bases and the J gene end by 4 bases; junction bases not matched to a gene: 11. This CDR3 spans 15 amino acids. Germline CDR1 MNHEY, CDR2 SMNVEV (reference sequence). The CDR3 loop is CASKSSGTGLYEQYF. DNA for the CDR3: TGTGCCAGCAAGAGCTCCGGGACAGGGTTGTACGAGCAGTACTTC.

V gene TRBV19 combines with J gene TRBJ2-3; a possible D gene is TRBD1 (5 bases). Per the germline V gene, CDR1 is LNHDA and CDR2 is SQIVND (reference sequence). V lost 7 bases and J lost 2, with 16 bases in between. CDR3 length: 15 amino acids. The CDR3 is CASTMGRTFTDTQYF. The CDR3 DNA reads as TGTGCCAGTACCATGGGGCGGACCTTCACAGATACGCAGTATTTT.

This chain connects TRBV30 to TRBJ2-1; the D gene is possibly TRBD2 (7 bases). Germline-derived CDR1 and CDR2 are GTSNPN and SVGIG (reference sequence). The CDR3 is 15 residues long. The V and J ends lost 0 bases and 4 bases respectively, with 13 bases between them. CDR3 bases: TGTGCCTGGAGTGTACGGGGGGCCCGTTACAATGAGCAGTTCTTC. Translated: CAWSVRGARYNEQFF.

V and J are TRBV6-5 and TRBJ1-3; 8 nucleotides match TRBD1. The length of the CDR3 is 14 residues. The trim removed 5 bases at V and 2 bases at J, leaving 2 bases unmatched. Germline assignment: CDR1 MNHEY and CDR2 SVGAGI. The CDR3: CASSRTGPGNTIYF. The CDR3 region has the DNA TGTGCCAGCAGTCGGACAGGGCCTGGAAACACCATATATTTT.

This clone turned up a few times. The chain employs TRBV5-1 and TRBJ1-1; D unresolved. Germline values: CDR1 SGHRS, CDR2 YFSETQ. The CDR3 covers 15 residues. V dropped 4 bases and J dropped 3 bases, with 16 bases sitting between them. The CDR3: CASSPGVGMDTEAFF. CDR3 nucleotide sequence: TGCGCCAGCAGCCCCGGGGTAGGGATGGACACTGAAGCTTTCTTT.

The rearrangement joins TRBV7-9 to TRBJ1-6, with D hard to call. Germline values: CDR1 SEHNR, CDR2 FQNEAQ (reference sequence). V was pared by 4 bases and J by 8 bases, with 6 bases between. CDR3 length: 12 residues. CDR3 region: CASSYGDSPLHF. The CDR3 nucleotides are TGTGCCAGCAGCTACGGGGATTCACCCCTCCACTTT.

The CDR3 region has the DNA TGTGCCAGCAGCCCTGATGACAGAGTCACCGGGGAGCTGTTTTTT. Translation gives CASSPDDRVTGELFF. The chain recombines TRBV19 with TRBJ2-2, with a weak D call TRBD1 (5 bases). Per germline, CDR1 LNHDA and CDR2 SQIVND (reference sequence). This CDR3 region has 15 residues. V was trimmed by 9 bases and J by 4 bases, leaving 18 bases between them.

This chain links TRBV2 with TRBJ1-1; D uncertain. In germline, CDR1 is SNHLY, CDR2 FYNNEI. The CDR3 extends over 14 amino acids. The V end was cut by 6 bases, the J end by 7 bases, with 18 bases between. CDR3 bases: TGTGCCAGCAGCCTGGCTGGTGGGCTCGGTGAAGCTTTCTTT. It translates to CASSLAGGLGEAFF.

This chain uses TRBV6-5 with TRBJ1-4, with D tentatively TRBD1 (6 bases). The CDR3 runs 15 residues. V lost 0 bases and J lost 10, with 15 bases in between. Per germline, CDR1 MNHEY and CDR2 SVGAGI. The CDR3 sequence: CASSYSAGGRGKLFF. For the CDR3, the DNA is TGTGCCAGCAGTTACTCGGCCGGGGGGCGAGGAAAACTGTTTTTT.

The V call is TRBV6-6, the J call TRBJ2-5; TRBD2 matches 7 bases. With the DNA end fitting TRBJ2-7 better, the J assignment may be wrong. Germline V gene lookup returns CDR1 MNHNY and CDR2 SVGAGI (reference sequence). The CDR3 spans 12 residues. CDR3 in DNA: TGTGCCAGCAGTTTGGGGGGGGGCGAGCAGTACTTC. This encodes CASSLGGGEQYF.

The chain couples TRBV6-1 to TRBJ2-5; D is possibly TRBD1 (5 bases). V was pared by 6 bases and J by 1 base, with 9 bases between. CDR1 and CDR2 (germline): MNHNS, SASEGT. This CDR3 has 13 amino acids. The CDR3 DNA sequence: TGTGCCAGCAGACCAGGGCCCCAAGAGACCCAGTACTTC. This translates into CASRPGPQETQYF.

V usage is TRBV7-3 and J usage is TRBJ2-3; D not certain. V was trimmed by 1 base and J by 2 bases, leaving 10 bases between them. CDR1 and CDR2 (germline): SGHTA, FQGTGA. This CDR3 is built from 15 residues. CDR3: CASSLSPGSTDTQYF. CDR3 coding DNA: TGTGCCAGCAGCTTAAGTCCAGGTTCCACAGATACGCAGTATTTT.

This clone turned up a few times. V gene TRBV4-1 combines with J gene TRBJ2-7; D gene uncertain. Germline CDR1 and CDR2: MGHRA and YSYEKL. This CDR3 is built from 15 residues. V shed 0 bases and J shed 6 bases, with 15 bases lying between them. The CDR3 here is CASSQEGALAGEQYF. The CDR3 coding sequence is TGCGCCAGCAGCCAAGAGGGCGCCCTCGCTGGCGAGCAGTACTTC.

This clone showed up just a few times. The CDR3 sequence: CASQLATGGTYEQYF. In DNA, the CDR3 is TGCGCCAGCCAGCTAGCAACGGGTGGCACTTACGAGCAGTACTTC. The rearrangement uses TRBV5-1 and TRBJ2-7; D might be TRBD2 (5 bases). The CDR3 is made up of 15 amino acids. V shed 7 bases and J shed 4 bases, with 21 bases lying between them. CDR1 SGHRS and CDR2 YFSETQ come from the germline V gene.

The CDR3 protein is CASSIHPRGQGFNSPLHF. The CDR3 bases are TGTGCCAGTAGTATTCACCCTAGGGGACAGGGCTTTAATTCACCCCTCCACTTT. This chain connects TRBV19 to TRBJ1-6; 9 bases are shared with TRBD1. V was pared by 3 bases and J by 6 bases, with 12 bases of the junction left unmatched. The CDR3 runs 18 residues. The V gene's germline CDR1 is LNHDA and CDR2 SQIVND (reference sequence).

The V and J genes are TRBV30 and TRBJ1-1; tentative D call: TRBD1 (5 bases). The CDR3 is 13 residues long. V was shortened by 2 bases and J by 2 bases, with 9 bases between the two germline ends. The germline V gene has CDR1 GTSNPN and CDR2 SVGIG (reference sequence). The CDR3 is CAWSPTGNTEAFF. The CDR3 DNA reads TGTGCCTGGAGTCCCACAGGTAACACTGAAGCTTTCTTT.

This rearrangement joins TRBV11-3 to TRBJ2-2; a weak D match, TRBD1 (6 bases). This CDR3 comprises 13 residues. Trimming removed 7 bases from V and 6 bases from J, with 12 bases in between. The V gene's germline CDR1 is SGHNT and CDR2 YENEEA. In nucleotides, the CDR3 is TGTGCCAGCAATCATCAGGGGCCCGGGGAGCTGTTTTTT. This sequence encodes CASNHQGPGELFF.